This T cell receptor beta chain was profiled in a study of shared clonotypes between healthy human individuals. Profiled with immunoSEQ multiplex PCR; TCRdb holds only in-frame clones, not every one. The repertoire consists of about 490,000 clones, with around 80% occurring once and the leading ten covering around 12%. The germline CDR1 and CDR2 sequences are LGHNA and YNFKEQ. V shed 0 bases and J shed 0 bases, with 3 bases lying between them. The CDR3 has 13 residues. Sample: PBMCs. This receptor was taken from a woman aged 35 to 49 in good health. Some clones in this sample may be carry-over from other donors' samples. The rearrangement uses TRBV4-2 and TRBJ2-7; D gene unclear. Written as DNA, the CDR3 is TGTGCCAGCAGCCAAGACAACTCCTACGAGCAGTACTTC. Translating gives CASSQDNSYEQYF.